The 32 T cell receptor beta chains in this list originate from one sample, sequenced in a study of somatic mutations in cytotoxic T cells in rheumatoid arthritis (dated by TCRdb to about 2017). Library generation was performed with the immunoSEQ multiplex PCR assay. This is the immuneACCESS table as TCRdb keeps it, with only in-frame sequences that have V and J called. A part of the clones is gone; compared with another copy, unresolved V genes explain less than half, and the rest is unexplained. This sample comprises about 3,400 clones, approximately 88% of them detected only once. Clones ranked in the top ten supply around 29% of the sample. The material sequenced was CD8+ T cells sorted from blood. The receptors shown here come from a man aged 50 to 59 with rheumatoid arthritis.

The genes are TRBV11-1 and TRBJ1-2, with TRBD1 identical over 7 bases. Germline CDR1 reads SGHAT; CDR2 reads FQDESV (reference sequence). V was pared by 3 bases and J by 1 base, with 5 bases of the junction left unmatched. The CDR3 extends over 15 amino acids. The CDR3 spells CASSLTGQNNYGYTF. The DNA of the CDR3 is TGTGCCAGCAGCTTGACGGGACAGAATAACTATGGCTACACCTTC.

This clone was recorded only once. The chain employs TRBV4-3 and TRBJ1-4; 12 nucleotides agree with TRBD1. The V and J ends lost 0 bases and 8 bases, in that order; junction bases with no gene match: 4. Germline V CDR1 and CDR2: LGHNA, YSLEER. The CDR3 spans 16 residues. The CDR3 here is CASSQEWGTGGEKLFF. As DNA, the CDR3 is TGCGCCAGCAGCCAAGAATGGGGGACAGGGGGCGAAAAACTGTTTTTT.

This clone was seen more than once but under ten times. This chain joins TRBV7-6 and TRBJ2-3; TRBD2 might be the D (5 bases). The CDR3 is made up of 16 amino acids. Looked up from germline, CDR1 is SGHVS and CDR2 is FNYEAQ. V lost 5 bases and J 2 bases, leaving 17 bases between the germline ends. The CDR3 is CASSPGGGDYTDTQYF. CDR3 sequence (DNA): TGTGCCAGCAGCCCTGGCGGCGGAGACTACACAGATACGCAGTATTTT.

V and J are TRBV6-1 and TRBJ2-5, with 8 bases matching TRBD2. Germline V gene sequence: CDR1 MNHNS, CDR2 SASEGT. Trimming removed 8 bases from V and 2 bases from J; junction bases left unmatched: 10. The CDR3 spans 15 residues. CDR3 protein: CASRGIAGFQETQYF. Here the CDR3 DNA reads TGTGCCAGCCGGGGGATAGCGGGGTTTCAAGAGACCCAGTACTTC.

The chain has TRBV7-8 and TRBJ2-7; no firm D call. Per the germline V gene, CDR1 is SGHVS and CDR2 is FQNEAQ. The length of the CDR3 is 12 residues. The germline V and J ends were trimmed by 3 bases and 2 bases, with 5 bases remaining between them. This CDR3 reads CASSFEAYEQYF. In DNA, the CDR3 is TGTGCCAGCAGCTTTGAGGCCTACGAGCAGTACTTC.

This clone was seen a single time. The chain uses TRBV4-2 and TRBJ2-7; the match to TRBD1 covers 10 bases. This CDR3 comprises 17 residues. CDR1 is LGHNA, CDR2 YNFKEQ, per germline. With 0 bases clipped from V and 4 bases from J, the junction kept 9 bases outside the gene matches. DNA of the CDR3: TGTGCCAGCAGCCAAGATCGGCTGACAGGGGGCACTTACGAGCAGTACTTC. Amino acids: CASSQDRLTGGTYEQYF.

This chain links TRBV6-5 with TRBJ1-3, with D tentatively TRBD1 (5 bases). CDR3 length: 14 residues. V was trimmed by 5 bases and J by 1 base, leaving 9 bases between them. Germline loops: CDR1 MNHEY, CDR2 SVGAGI. The CDR3 DNA is TGTGCCAGCAGTAGGGGAGGGTCTGGAAACACCATATATTTT. Translated: CASSRGGSGNTIYF.

The chain recombines TRBV19 with TRBJ2-5; 8 positions match TRBD1. The J call is doubtful: the DNA matches TRBJ2-7 better. The germline V gene encodes CDR1 LNHDA and CDR2 SQIVND (reference sequence). There are 13 residues in the CDR3. CDR3 in amino acids: CATSGTGHYEQYF. CDR3 nucleotide sequence: TGTGCCACGTCGGGGACAGGTCACTACGAGCAGTACTTC.

The rearrangement uses TRBV28 and TRBJ1-5, with a weak D call TRBD1 (5 bases). CDR1 is MDHEN and CDR2 is SYDVKM in the germline V gene. The V and J ends lost 3 bases and 3 bases respectively, with 9 bases between them. The CDR3 sequence is 14 residues long. The CDR3 region is CASSFDRVNQPQHF. The CDR3 region has the DNA TGTGCCAGCAGTTTTGACAGAGTCAATCAGCCCCAGCATTTT.

This chain uses TRBV7-9 with TRBJ1-1; no firm D call. V dropped 5 bases and J dropped 0 bases, with 13 bases sitting between them. Germline CDR1 and CDR2: SEHNR and FQNEAQ (reference sequence). This CDR3 region has 15 residues. CDR3 protein: CASSPGLYMNTEAFF. CDR3 nucleotides: TGTGCCAGCAGCCCTGGACTCTACATGAACACTGAAGCTTTCTTT.

This chain uses TRBV4-1 with TRBJ2-7; a possible D gene is TRBD2 (6 bases). Germline CDR1 reads MGHRA; CDR2 reads YSYEKL. V was clipped by 3 bases and J by 3 bases, with 9 bases between them. CDR3 size: 13 residues. The CDR3 coding sequence is TGCGCCAGCAGCCAGGCGGGGTTCTACGAGCAGTACTTC. This translates into CASSQAGFYEQYF.

This rearrangement joins TRBV28 to TRBJ2-7, with TRBD2 matching 8 bases. Losses at the gene ends were 6 bases for V and 0 bases for J; bases not matched to a gene: 10. CDR1 MDHEN and CDR2 SYDVKM come from the germline V gene. The CDR3 totals 16 residues. This CDR3 reads CASSPRGSGASYEQYF. CDR3 DNA sequence: TGTGCCAGCAGCCCACGGGGTAGCGGGGCCTCCTACGAGCAGTACTTC.

The gene calls are TRBV4-1 and TRBJ1-5; maybe TRBD1 (5 bases). Trimming removed 3 bases from V and 7 bases from J, with 10 bases in between. The germline CDR1 and CDR2 sequences are MGHRA and YSYEKL. The CDR3 is 13 residues long. Here the CDR3 DNA reads TGCGCCAGCAGCCAGGGGGGGAACCAGCCCCAGCATTTT. It yields the protein CASSQGGNQPQHF.

This CDR3 is CASSLGLAGSGELFF. As DNA, the CDR3 is TGTGCCAGCAGCTTGGGACTAGCGGGATCCGGGGAGCTGTTTTTT. The V and J genes are TRBV5-6 and TRBJ2-2; the match to TRBD2 covers 11 bases. V was pared by 0 bases and J by 6 bases, with 1 base of the junction left unmatched. CDR1 and CDR2 from the germline V gene are SGHDT and YYEEEE. The CDR3 sequence is 15 residues long.

This chain connects TRBV7-9 to TRBJ2-7; D not certain. Trimming removed 1 base from V and 2 bases from J, with 9 bases in between. This CDR3 is 14 amino acids long. Germline CDR1 and CDR2: SEHNR and FQNEAQ (reference sequence). This chain's CDR3 is CASSLVGPPYEQYF. CDR3 DNA: TGTGCCAGCAGCTTAGTGGGCCCCCCCTACGAGCAGTACTTC. The whole variable domain, remainder taken from reference TRBV7-9 and TRBJ2-7, is DTGVSQNPRHKITKRGQNVTFRCDPISEHNRLYWYRQTLGQGPEFLTYFQNEAQLEKSRLLSDRFSAERPKGSFSTLEIQRTEQGDSAMYLCASSLVGPPYEQYFGPGTRLTVT.

The V gene is TRBV27, the J gene TRBJ2-2; D is possibly TRBD2 (5 bases). Germline assignment: CDR1 MNHEY and CDR2 SMNVEV (reference sequence). There are 15 residues in the CDR3. V gave up 7 bases and J gave up 2 bases, with 14 bases separating them. The CDR3, as DNA: TGTGCCAGCAAGTATTGGGGAGAAAACACCGGGGAGCTGTTTTTT. It codes for CASKYWGENTGELFF.

V usage is TRBV7-3 and J usage is TRBJ1-1; the D gene is possibly TRBD1 (6 bases). The V end lost 6 bases, the J end lost 3 bases, and 20 bases lay between the germline ends. Germline CDR1 and CDR2: SGHTA and FQGTGA. This CDR3 has 16 residues. CDR3 DNA: TGTGCCAGCAGATCAGGACGGGGCAGGGGTGACACTGAAGCTTTCTTT. Protein product: CASRSGRGRGDTEAFF.

The rearrangement joins TRBV4-3 to TRBJ2-1; D is possibly TRBD2 (6 bases). The V gene's germline CDR1 is LGHNA and CDR2 YSLEER. The CDR3 is made up of 15 amino acids. Trimming removed 0 bases from V and 6 bases from J, with 12 bases in between. The CDR3 protein is CASSQESGWGNEQFF. As DNA, the CDR3 is TGCGCCAGCAGCCAAGAAAGCGGGTGGGGCAATGAGCAGTTCTTC.

The CDR3 is CATTEAVGEAGELFF. The CDR3 DNA reads as TGTGCCACCACCGAAGCGGTTGGGGAGGCCGGGGAGCTGTTTTTT. This chain uses TRBV15 with TRBJ2-2; tentatively, D is TRBD2 (6 bases). The germline CDR1 and CDR2 sequences are LNHNV and YYDKDF (reference sequence). The CDR3 totals 15 residues. Trimming removed 7 bases at V and 6 bases at J, with 18 bases between.

This sequence joins TRBV19 and TRBJ2-1; D is possibly TRBD2 (6 bases). Trimming shortened V by 7 bases and J by 2 bases, and 15 bases separated the two germline ends. Germline CDR1 and CDR2: LNHDA and SQIVND (reference sequence). The CDR3 totals 15 residues. CDR3 amino acids: CASTSLEGPYNEQFF. In DNA form, the CDR3 reads TGTGCCAGTACCTCATTGGAGGGCCCCTACAATGAGCAGTTCTTC.

The chain couples TRBV5-1 to TRBJ2-2; 7 nucleotides align to TRBD2. This CDR3 region has 14 residues. Per the germline V gene, CDR1 is SGHRS and CDR2 is YFSETQ. With 3 bases clipped from V and 1 base from J, the junction kept 0 bases outside the gene matches. CDR3 coding DNA: TGCGCCAGCAGCTCTAGCGGGAACACCGGGGAGCTGTTTTTT. Its translation: CASSSSGNTGELFF.

This chain links TRBV7-9 with TRBJ2-2; D remains ambiguous. The germline V and J ends were trimmed by 9 bases and 5 bases, with 16 bases remaining between them. This CDR3 comprises 14 residues. Germline values: CDR1 SEHNR, CDR2 FQNEAQ (reference sequence). The CDR3 bases are TGTGCCAGGATGGGCCCCGACGGTACCGGGGAGCTGTTTTTT. It encodes CARMGPDGTGELFF.

The V and J genes are TRBV6-6 and TRBJ1-1, with D hard to call. The CDR3 is 11 residues long. Germline CDR1 MNHNY, CDR2 SVGAGI (reference sequence). With 6 bases removed from V and 4 bases from J, the gap between germline ends came to 6 bases. Here the CDR3 reads CASRSGTEAFF. The CDR3 region has the DNA TGTGCCAGCAGGTCGGGCACTGAAGCTTTCTTT.

The V and J genes are TRBV10-3 and TRBJ2-3, with TRBD2 as a possible D gene (6 bases). The germline CDR1 and CDR2 sequences are ENHRY and SYGVKD. The CDR3 consists of 14 residues. Trimming stripped 2 bases from V and 2 bases from J, with 8 bases between. CDR3 sequence: CAISEGGDTDTQYF. For the CDR3, the DNA is TGTGCCATCAGTGAGGGCGGGGACACAGATACGCAGTATTTT.

The rearrangement joins TRBV6-5 to TRBJ1-3; TRBD1 matches 8 bases. Germline CDR1 reads MNHEY; CDR2 reads SVGAGI. The CDR3 has 16 amino acids. V dropped 2 bases and J dropped 0; count of bases not matched to a gene: 3. This chain's CDR3 is CASSYGGTGSGNTIYF. In DNA form, the CDR3 reads TGTGCCAGCAGTTACGGAGGGACAGGCTCTGGAAACACCATATATTTT.

The chain employs TRBV7-8 and TRBJ2-3; D unresolved. From germline, CDR1 is SGHVS and CDR2 FQNEAQ. The CDR3 loop spans 13 amino acids. Trimming pared 4 bases from V and 5 bases from J, leaving 10 bases between. The CDR3 sequence: CASSSWPGDTQYF. CDR3 sequence (DNA): TGTGCCAGCAGCTCCTGGCCGGGAGATACGCAGTATTTT.

The chain joins TRBV7-3 to TRBJ2-2, with a tentative D call TRBD2 (7 bases). The CDR3 contains 18 residues. Trimming cost V 5 bases and J 0 bases, with 19 bases left between them. Germline V gene sequence: CDR1 SGHTA, CDR2 FQGTGA. CDR3 nucleotides: TGTGCCAGCAGCCCCTCTGGGGGGGGCTACGCGAACACCGGGGAGCTGTTTTTT. Its protein product is CASSPSGGGYANTGELFF.

The chain is built from TRBV25-1 and TRBJ2-7; 7 nucleotides match TRBD1. Germline loops: CDR1 MGHDK, CDR2 SYGVNS. This CDR3 contains 16 residues. V was clipped by 2 bases and J by 1 base; unmatched bases: 8. The CDR3, as DNA: TGTGCCAGCAGTGAAGGTGTAAACAGGGGATCCTACGAGCAGTACTTC. Translating it yields CASSEGVNRGSYEQYF.

The V call is TRBV28, the J call TRBJ2-7; D unresolved. CDR1 and CDR2 (germline): MDHEN, SYDVKM. This CDR3 comprises 13 residues. V was shortened by 6 bases and J by 5 bases, with 14 bases between the two germline ends. The CDR3 coding sequence is TGTGCCAGCAGCCCCTGGGCCCTTGACGAGCAGTACTTC. Its translation: CASSPWALDEQYF.

The rearrangement links TRBV11-2 to TRBJ2-6; unclear D gene. This CDR3 contains 14 residues. The V and J ends lost 5 bases and 0 bases respectively, with 5 bases between them. Germline V lookup: CDR1 SGHAT, CDR2 FQNNGV. The chain's CDR3 is CASSRSSGANVLTF. The CDR3 coding sequence is TGTGCCAGCAGCCGGTCCTCTGGGGCCAACGTCCTGACTTTC.

The chain joins TRBV9 to TRBJ2-1, with a tentative D call TRBD1 (7 bases). Germline V gene lookup returns CDR1 SGDLS and CDR2 YYNGEE. The V end lost 1 base, the J end lost 7 bases, and 15 bases lay between the germline ends. CDR3 length equals 15 residues. The DNA of the CDR3 is TGTGCCAGCAGCGTATTCAGGGGGGAATTTAATGAGCAGTTCTTC. Protein sequence: CASSVFRGEFNEQFF.

The chain is built from TRBV5-6 and TRBJ1-1, with a weak D call TRBD1 (5 bases). This CDR3 comprises 17 residues. Germline lookup yields CDR1 SGHDT and CDR2 YYEEEE. V lost 2 bases and J lost 5, with 22 bases in between. CDR3 sequence reads: CASSFYSGAGLVTEAFF. As DNA, the CDR3 is TGTGCCAGCAGCTTCTACAGTGGTGCGGGGCTTGTGACTGAAGCTTTCTTT.